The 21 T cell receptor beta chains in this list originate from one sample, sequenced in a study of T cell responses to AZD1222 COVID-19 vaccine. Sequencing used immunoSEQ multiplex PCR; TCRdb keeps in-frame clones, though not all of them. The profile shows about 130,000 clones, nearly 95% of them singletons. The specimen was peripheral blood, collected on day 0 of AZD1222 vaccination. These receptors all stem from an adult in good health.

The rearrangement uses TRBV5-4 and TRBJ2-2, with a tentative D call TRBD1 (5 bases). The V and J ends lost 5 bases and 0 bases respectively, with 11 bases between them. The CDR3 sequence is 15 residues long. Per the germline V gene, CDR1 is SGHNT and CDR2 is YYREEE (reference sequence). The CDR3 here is CASRFQQANTGELFF. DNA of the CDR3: TGTGCCAGCAGGTTTCAACAGGCGAACACCGGGGAGCTGTTTTTT.

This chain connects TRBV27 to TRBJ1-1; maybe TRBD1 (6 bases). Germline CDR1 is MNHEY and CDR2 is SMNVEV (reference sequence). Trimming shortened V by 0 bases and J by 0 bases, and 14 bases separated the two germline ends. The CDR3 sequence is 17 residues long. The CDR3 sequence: CASSLSWGDKMNTEAFF. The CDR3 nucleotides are TGTGCCAGCAGTTTATCCTGGGGGGACAAGATGAACACTGAAGCTTTCTTT.

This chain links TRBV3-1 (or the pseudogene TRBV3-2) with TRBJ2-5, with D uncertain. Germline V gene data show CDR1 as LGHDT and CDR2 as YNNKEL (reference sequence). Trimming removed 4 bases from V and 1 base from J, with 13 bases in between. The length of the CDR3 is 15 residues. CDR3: CASSPNVDLQETQYF. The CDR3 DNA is TGTGCCAGCAGCCCGAATGTCGACCTCCAAGAGACCCAGTACTTC.

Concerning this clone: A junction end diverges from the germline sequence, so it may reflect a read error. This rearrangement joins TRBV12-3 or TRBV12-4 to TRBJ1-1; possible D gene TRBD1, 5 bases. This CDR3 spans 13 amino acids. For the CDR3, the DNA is TGTGCCAGCAGTCCACTAACCGGGACGGCGACTCTCTTT. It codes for CASSPLTGTATLF.

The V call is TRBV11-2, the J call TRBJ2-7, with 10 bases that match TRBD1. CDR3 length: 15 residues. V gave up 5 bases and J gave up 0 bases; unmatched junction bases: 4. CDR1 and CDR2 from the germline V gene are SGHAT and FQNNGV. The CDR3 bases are TGTGCCAGCAGCACCCGGACAGGGGGCTCCTACGAGCAGTACTTC. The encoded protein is CASSTRTGGSYEQYF. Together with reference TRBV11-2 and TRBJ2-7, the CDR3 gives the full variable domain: EAGVAQSPRYKIIEKRQSVAFWCNPISGHATLYWYQQILGQGPKLLIQFQNNGVVDDSQLPKDRFSAERLKGVDSTLKIQPAKLEDSAVYLCASSTRTGGSYEQYFGPGTRLTVT.

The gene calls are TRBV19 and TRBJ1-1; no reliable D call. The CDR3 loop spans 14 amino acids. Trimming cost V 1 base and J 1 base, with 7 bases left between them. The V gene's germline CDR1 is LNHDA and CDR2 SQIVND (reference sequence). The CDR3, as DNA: TGTGCCAGTAGTATAGGTCGAGCGAACACTGAAGCTTTCTTT. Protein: CASSIGRANTEAFF. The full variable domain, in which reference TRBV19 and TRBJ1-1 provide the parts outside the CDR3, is DGGITQSPKYLFRKEGQNVTLSCEQNLNHDAMYWYRQDPGQGLRLIYYSQIVNDFQKGDIAEGYSVSREKKESFPLTVTSAQKNPTAFYLCASSIGRANTEAFFGQGTRLTVV.

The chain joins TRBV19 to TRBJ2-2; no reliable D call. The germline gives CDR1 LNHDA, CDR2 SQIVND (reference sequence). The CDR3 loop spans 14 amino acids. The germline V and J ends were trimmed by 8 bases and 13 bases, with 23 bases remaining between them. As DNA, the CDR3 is TGTGCCAGTGGCAGTGGGCACACCCTGTTAGGGCTGTTTTTT. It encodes CASGSGHTLLGLFF. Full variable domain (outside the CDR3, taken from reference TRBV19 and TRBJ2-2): DGGITQSPKYLFRKEGQNVTLSCEQNLNHDAMYWYRQDPGQGLRLIYYSQIVNDFQKGDIAEGYSVSREKKESFPLTVTSAQKNPTAFYLCASGSGHTLLGLFFGEGSRLTVL.

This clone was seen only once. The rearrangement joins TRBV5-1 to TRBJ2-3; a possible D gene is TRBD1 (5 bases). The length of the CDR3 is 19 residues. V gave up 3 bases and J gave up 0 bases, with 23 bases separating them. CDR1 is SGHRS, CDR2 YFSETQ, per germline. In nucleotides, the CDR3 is TGCGCCAGCAGCTGGGGCGTGGCTAGAATTGCAGCTAGCACAGATACGCAGTATTTT. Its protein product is CASSWGVARIAASTDTQYF. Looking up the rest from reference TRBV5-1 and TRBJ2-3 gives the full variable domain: KAGVTQTPRYLIKTRGQQVTLSCSPISGHRSVSWYQQTPGQGLQFLFEYFSETQRNKGNFPGRFSGRQFSNSRSEMNVSTLELGDSALYLCASSWGVARIAASTDTQYFGPGTRLTVL.

The CDR3 spells CASSNEGSGYGYTF. CDR3 DNA: TGTGCCAGCTCAAATGAGGGGTCTGGCTATGGCTACACCTTC. The chain uses TRBV18 and TRBJ1-2; possibly TRBD1 for D (5 bases). CDR3 length: 14 residues. Trimming stripped 5 bases from V and 4 bases from J, with 14 bases between. Germline CDR1 reads KGHSH; CDR2 reads LQKENI.

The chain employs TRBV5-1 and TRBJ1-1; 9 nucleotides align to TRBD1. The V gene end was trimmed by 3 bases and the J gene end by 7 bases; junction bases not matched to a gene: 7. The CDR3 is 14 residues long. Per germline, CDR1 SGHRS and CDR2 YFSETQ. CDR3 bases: TGCGCCAGCAGCTGGGGGACAGGGCCCTATGAAGCTTTCTTT. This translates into CASSWGTGPYEAFF.

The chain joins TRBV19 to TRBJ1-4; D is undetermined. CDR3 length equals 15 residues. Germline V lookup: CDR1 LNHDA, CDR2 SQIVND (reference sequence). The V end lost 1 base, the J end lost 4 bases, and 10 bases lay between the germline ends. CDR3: CASSIVGQINEKLFF. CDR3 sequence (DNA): TGTGCCAGTAGTATAGTAGGGCAAATTAATGAAAAACTGTTTTTT.

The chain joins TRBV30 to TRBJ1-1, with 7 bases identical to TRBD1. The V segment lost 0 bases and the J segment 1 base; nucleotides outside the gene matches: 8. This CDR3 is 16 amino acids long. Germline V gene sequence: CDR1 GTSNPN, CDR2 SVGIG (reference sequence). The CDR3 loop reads CAWSVGRTGSNTEAFF. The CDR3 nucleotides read TGTGCCTGGAGTGTAGGGCGGACAGGATCGAACACTGAAGCTTTCTTT.

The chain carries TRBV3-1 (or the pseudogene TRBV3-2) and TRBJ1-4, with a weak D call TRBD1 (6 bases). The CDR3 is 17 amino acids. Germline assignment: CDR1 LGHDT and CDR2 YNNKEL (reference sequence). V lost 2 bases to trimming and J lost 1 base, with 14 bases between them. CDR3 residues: CASSQPQGFGTNEKLFF. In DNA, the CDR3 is TGTGCCAGCAGCCAACCACAGGGATTTGGAACTAATGAAAAACTGTTTTTT.

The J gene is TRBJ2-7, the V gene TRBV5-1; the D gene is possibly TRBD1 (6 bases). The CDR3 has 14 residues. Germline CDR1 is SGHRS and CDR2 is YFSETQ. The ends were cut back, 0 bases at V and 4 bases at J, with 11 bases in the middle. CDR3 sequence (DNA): TGCGCCAGCAGCTTGGCAGGGGCGCAGTACGAGCAGTACTTC. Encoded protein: CASSLAGAQYEQYF.

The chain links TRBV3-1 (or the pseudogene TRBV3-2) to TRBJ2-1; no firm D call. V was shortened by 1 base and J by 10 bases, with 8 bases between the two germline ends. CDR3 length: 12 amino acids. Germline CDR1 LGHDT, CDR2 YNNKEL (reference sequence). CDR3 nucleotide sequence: TGTGCCAGCAGCCAAGGGTCCTTCGAGCAGTTCTTC. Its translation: CASSQGSFEQFF.

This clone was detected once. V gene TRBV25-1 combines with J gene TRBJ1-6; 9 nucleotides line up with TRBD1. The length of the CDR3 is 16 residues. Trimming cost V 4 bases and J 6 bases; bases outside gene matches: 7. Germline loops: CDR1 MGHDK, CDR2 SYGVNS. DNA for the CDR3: TGTGCCAGCAGTGGGGGGACAGGGAAGTTTAATTCACCCCTCCACTTT. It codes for CASSGGTGKFNSPLHF.

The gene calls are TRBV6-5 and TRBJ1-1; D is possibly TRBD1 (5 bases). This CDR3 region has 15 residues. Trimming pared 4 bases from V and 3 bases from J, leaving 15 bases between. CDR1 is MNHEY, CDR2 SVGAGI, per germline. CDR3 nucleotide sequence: TGTGCCAGCAGTTCACATGGGACGGGGGACACTGAAGCTTTCTTT. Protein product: CASSSHGTGDTEAFF.

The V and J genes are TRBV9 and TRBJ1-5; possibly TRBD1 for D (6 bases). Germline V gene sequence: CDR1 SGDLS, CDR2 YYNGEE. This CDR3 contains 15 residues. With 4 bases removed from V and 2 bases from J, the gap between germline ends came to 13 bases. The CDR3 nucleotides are TGTGCCAGCAGCCGAGGGGGATCGGGCAATCAGCCCCAGCATTTT. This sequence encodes CASSRGGSGNQPQHF. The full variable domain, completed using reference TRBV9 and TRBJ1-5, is DSGVTQTPKHLITATGQRVTLRCSPRSGDLSVYWYQQSLDQGLQFLIQYYNGEERAKGNILERFSAQQFPDLHSELNLSSLELGDSALYFCASSRGGSGNQPQHFGDGTRLSIL.

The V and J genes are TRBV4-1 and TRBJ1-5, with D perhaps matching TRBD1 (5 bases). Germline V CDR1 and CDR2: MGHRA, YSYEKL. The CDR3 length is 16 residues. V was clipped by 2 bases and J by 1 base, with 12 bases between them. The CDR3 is CASSQPGRGSNQPQHF. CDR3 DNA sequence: TGCGCCAGCAGCCAACCGGGGCGCGGGAGCAATCAGCCCCAGCATTTT.

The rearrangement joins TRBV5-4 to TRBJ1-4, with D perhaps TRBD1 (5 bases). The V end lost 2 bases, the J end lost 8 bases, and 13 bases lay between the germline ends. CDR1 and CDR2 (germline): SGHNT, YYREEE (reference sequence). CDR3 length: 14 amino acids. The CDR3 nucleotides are TGTGCCAGCAGCTTCGGGACCGTCGGGGAAAAACTGTTTTTT. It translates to CASSFGTVGEKLFF.

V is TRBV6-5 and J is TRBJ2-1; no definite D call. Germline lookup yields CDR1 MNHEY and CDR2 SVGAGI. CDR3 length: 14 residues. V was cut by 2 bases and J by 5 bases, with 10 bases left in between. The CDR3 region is CASSYGQLNNEQFF. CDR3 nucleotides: TGTGCCAGCAGTTACGGGCAGTTGAACAATGAGCAGTTCTTC.